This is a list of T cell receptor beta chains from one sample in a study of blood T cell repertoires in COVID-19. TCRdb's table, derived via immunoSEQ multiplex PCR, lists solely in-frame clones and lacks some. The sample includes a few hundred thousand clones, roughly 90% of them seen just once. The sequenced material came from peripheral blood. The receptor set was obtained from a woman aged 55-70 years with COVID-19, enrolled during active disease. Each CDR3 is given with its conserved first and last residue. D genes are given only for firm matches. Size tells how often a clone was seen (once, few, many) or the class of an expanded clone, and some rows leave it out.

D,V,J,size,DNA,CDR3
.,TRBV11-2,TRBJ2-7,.,TGTGCCAGCAGCTTAGATGGGGCTTCTGCTGGGGAGCAGTACTTC,CASSLDGASAGEQYF
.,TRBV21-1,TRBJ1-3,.,TGTGCCAGCAGCAAAGTCCCGCTCCGGGACAGGAGGAGAAACACCATATATTTT,CASSKVPLRDRRRNTIYF
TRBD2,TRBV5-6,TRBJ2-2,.,TGTGCCAGCACCTTCCCTACTAGCGGGGGGACCGGGGAGCTGTTTTTT,CASTFPTSGGTGELFF
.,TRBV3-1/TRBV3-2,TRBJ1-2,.,TGTGCCAGCAGCCAAGAAGGTGCCAGGGGCCATGGCTACACCTTC,CASSQEGARGHGYTF
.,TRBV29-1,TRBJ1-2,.,TGCAGCGCAACTACAGGGTGGAGTGATGGCTACACCTTC,CSATTGWSDGYTF
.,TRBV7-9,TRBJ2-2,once,TGTGCCAGCAGCTTAGGTGGTGGCAGGACCGGGGAGCTGTTTTTT,CASSLGGGRTGELFF
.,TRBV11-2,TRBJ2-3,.,TGTGCCAGCAGCTTCACGTCCCCAGGGAAGACGCAGTATTTT,CASSFTSPGKTQYF
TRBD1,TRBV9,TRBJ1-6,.,TGTGCCAGCAGCGTAGACAGGGGCTATAATTCACCCCTCCACTTT,CASSVDRGYNSPLHF
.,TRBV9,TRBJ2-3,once,TGTGCCAGCAGCGTAGGCCCCACATCGCGACTGACGGGGGATACGCAGTATTTT,CASSVGPTSRLTGDTQYF
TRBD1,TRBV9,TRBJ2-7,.,TGTGCCAGCAGTGTCCGGGACAGGGTCGTCGAGCAGTACTTC,CASSVRDRVVEQYF
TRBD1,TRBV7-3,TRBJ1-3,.,TGTGCCAGCAGCAGATCGGGACAGGGTTCTGGAAACACCATATATTTT,CASSRSGQGSGNTIYF
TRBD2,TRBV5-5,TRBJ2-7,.,TGTGCCAGCAGCTCAATTCTAGCGGGGGGGCTGTATCCCGAGCAGTACTTC,CASSSILAGGLYPEQYF
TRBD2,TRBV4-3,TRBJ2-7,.,TGCGCCAGCAGCCAAGATAGAAGCGGGGCCTACGAGCAGTACTTC,CASSQDRSGAYEQYF
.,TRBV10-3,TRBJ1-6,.,TGTGCCATCAGGGCTCTACAGGAATCACCCCTCCACTTT,CAIRALQESPLHF
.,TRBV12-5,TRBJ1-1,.,TGTGCTAGTGGTTTAAAGGGAGAAACGAACACTGAAGCTTTCTTT,CASGLKGETNTEAFF
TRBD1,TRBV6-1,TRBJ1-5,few,TGTGCCAGCAGTGAATGGGACAGTTATAGCAATCAGCCCCAGCATTTT,CASSEWDSYSNQPQHF
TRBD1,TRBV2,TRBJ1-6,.,TGTGCCACCTCGGGCCAGGGACAGTATAATTCACCCCTCCACTTT,CATSGQGQYNSPLHF
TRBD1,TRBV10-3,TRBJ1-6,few,TGTGCCATCAGTGAGTCTGGACAGGGTGGTAATTCACCCCTCCACTTT,CAISESGQGGNSPLHF
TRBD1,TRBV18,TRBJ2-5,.,TGTGCCAGCTCACCACGGGGGACAGGGAGAGCAGGCAAGGAGACCCAGTACTTC,CASSPRGTGRAGKETQYF
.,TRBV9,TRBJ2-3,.,TGTGCCAGCAGCGAGGCCGGACAGACAGATACGCAGTATTTT,CASSEAGQTDTQYF
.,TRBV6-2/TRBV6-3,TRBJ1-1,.,TGTGCCAGCAGTTCAGGATCTTGGGCTGAAGCTTTCTTT,CASSSGSWAEAFF
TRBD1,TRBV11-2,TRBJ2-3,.,TGTGCCAGCAGCACAGGACAGGGTGATACGCAGTATTTT,CASSTGQGDTQYF
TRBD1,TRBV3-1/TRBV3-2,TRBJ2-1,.,TGTGCCAGCAGCCCGGGACAGGAGAACAATGAGCAGTTCTTC,CASSPGQENNEQFF
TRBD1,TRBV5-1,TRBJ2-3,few,TGCGCCAGCAGCTCGGGACAGCACACAGATACGCAGTATTTT,CASSSGQHTDTQYF
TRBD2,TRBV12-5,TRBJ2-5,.,TGTGCTAGTGGCCCTGGGACTAGCGGGGGGGCGTTGCAAGAGACCCAGTACTTC,CASGPGTSGGALQETQYF
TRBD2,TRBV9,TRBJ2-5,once,TGTGCCAGCAGCGTCTCCGGGACTAGCCTCGTGGAGACCCAGTACTTC,CASSVSGTSLVETQYF
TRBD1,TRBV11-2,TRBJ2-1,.,TGTGCCAGCAGCCCGGGACAGGGGATAGTCTCCTACAATGAGCAGTTCTTC,CASSPGQGIVSYNEQFF
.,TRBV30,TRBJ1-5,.,TGTGCCTGGAGTTCACATAGCAATCAGCCCCAGCATTTT,CAWSSHSNQPQHF
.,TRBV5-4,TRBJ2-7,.,TGTGCCAGCAGCCCAGAGGGTGCGCGGACTTACGAGCAGTACTTC,CASSPEGARTYEQYF
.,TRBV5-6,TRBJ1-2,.,TGTGCCAGCAGCTTGGTCGGCGGCCCCTATGGCTACACCTTC,CASSLVGGPYGYTF
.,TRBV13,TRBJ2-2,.,TGTGCCAGCAGCTCGCAGGGGATAAACACCGGGGAGCTGTTTTTT,CASSSQGINTGELFF
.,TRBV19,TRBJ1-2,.,TGTGCCAGTAGTCTCCCGTCAGGGTTCGACTATGGCTACACCTTC,CASSLPSGFDYGYTF
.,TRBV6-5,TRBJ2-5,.,TGTGCCAGCAGCATCGATGGTCTGCTAGTGGAGACCCAGTACTTC,CASSIDGLLVETQYF
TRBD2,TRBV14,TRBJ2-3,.,TGTGCCAGCAGCAAAGGACTAGCGGGGGACACAGATACGCAGTATTTT,CASSKGLAGDTDTQYF
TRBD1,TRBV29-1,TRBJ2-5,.,TGCAGCGTGCCTCTGGGGACAGGGCGGTTGGTGACCCAGTACTTC,CSVPLGTGRLVTQYF
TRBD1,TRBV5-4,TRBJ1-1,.,TGTGCCAGCAGCTTACAGGGGATGAACACTGAAGCTTTCTTT,CASSLQGMNTEAFF
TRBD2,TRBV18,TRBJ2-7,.,TGTGCCAGCTCACCCTTCGGCGGGGGAGGCTCCTACGAGCAGTACTTC,CASSPFGGGGSYEQYF
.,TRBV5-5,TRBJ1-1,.,TGTGCCAGCAGCTTGGTTGCAGACACTGAAGCTTTCTTT,CASSLVADTEAFF
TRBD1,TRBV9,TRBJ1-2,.,TGTGCCAGCAGCACAAACAAGCCAACAGGGGGCTATGGCTACACCTTC,CASSTNKPTGGYGYTF
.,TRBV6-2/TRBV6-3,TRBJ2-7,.,TGTGCCAGCAGTTACTCGATGGGGGGGCGAAGAAACGAGCAGTACTTC,CASSYSMGGRRNEQYF
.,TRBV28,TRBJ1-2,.,TGTGCCAGCAGTTTAGATCGTGCGAGGGGCTACACCTTC,CASSLDRARGYTF
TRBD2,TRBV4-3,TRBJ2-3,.,TGCGCCAGCAGCCAAGTGGGCCCGGGACTAGGGTTAGATACGCAGTATTTT,CASSQVGPGLGLDTQYF
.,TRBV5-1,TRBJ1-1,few,TGCGCCAGCAGCCCAGAGGACAGCATGAACACTGAAGCTTTCTTT,CASSPEDSMNTEAFF
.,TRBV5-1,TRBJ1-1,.,TGCGCCAGCAGCCCTAGGATCGCAGGGTTTACCACTGAAGCTTTCTTT,CASSPRIAGFTTEAFF
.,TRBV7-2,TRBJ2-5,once,TGTGCCAGCAGCTCCCGTGGGGGGGGCCGGGAGACCCAGTACTTC,CASSSRGGGRETQYF
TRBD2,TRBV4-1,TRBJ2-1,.,TGCGCCAGCAGCCAAGCCCCCAGCGGGGGACTGCAAATGCTCAATGAGCAGTTCTTC,CASSQAPSGGLQMLNEQFF
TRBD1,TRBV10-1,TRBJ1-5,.,TGCGCCAGCAGTGGGCCCCCCGAGAGACAGGGCTGGAGCAATCAGCCCCAGCATTTT,CASSGPPERQGWSNQPQHF